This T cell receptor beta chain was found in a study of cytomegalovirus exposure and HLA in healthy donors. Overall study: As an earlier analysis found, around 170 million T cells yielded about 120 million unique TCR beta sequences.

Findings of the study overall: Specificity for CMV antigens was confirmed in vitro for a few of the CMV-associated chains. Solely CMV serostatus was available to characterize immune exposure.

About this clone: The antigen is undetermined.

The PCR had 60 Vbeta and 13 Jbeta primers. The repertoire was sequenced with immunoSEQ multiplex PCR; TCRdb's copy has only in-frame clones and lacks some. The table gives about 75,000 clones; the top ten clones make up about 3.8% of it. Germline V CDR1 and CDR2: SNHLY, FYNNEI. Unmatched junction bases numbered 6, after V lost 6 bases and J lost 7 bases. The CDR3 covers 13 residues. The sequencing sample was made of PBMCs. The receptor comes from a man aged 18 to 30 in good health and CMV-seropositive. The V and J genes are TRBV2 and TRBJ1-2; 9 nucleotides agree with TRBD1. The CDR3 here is CASSLDRGSGYTF. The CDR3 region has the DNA TGTGCCAGCAGCTTGGACAGGGGTAGTGGCTACACCTTC.